This T cell receptor beta chain was recovered during a study of blood T cell repertoires in COVID-19. Overall study context: Some COVID-19 samples were acute and others convalescent; all came from the United States, Italy and Spain. From T cells, B-cell-depleted T cells, or PBMCs came the material, which was cDNA or gDNA.

Per the study methods: Amplifying reference gene primers gave estimates of nucleated cell counts. Clones were read by immunoSEQ multiplex PCR, and TCRdb kept only the in-frame ones, dropping some. D and trimming come from the DNA, and the V and J calls and clone size come from that table. The sample contains about 33,000 clones, 65% to 90% of which appear only once. With 3 bases removed from V and 8 bases from J, the gap between germline ends came to 7 bases. The CDR3 runs to 12 residues. The receptor comes from a human donor in a cohort sampled during active COVID-19. Sequencing was performed on peripheral blood. The chain carries TRBV12-3 or TRBV12-4 and TRBJ1-4; D is undetermined. CDR3 region: CASSLGAEKLFF. CDR3 coding DNA: TGTGCCAGCAGTTTGGGCGCCGAAAAACTGTTTTTT.